One and the same sample provided the 32 T cell receptor beta chains below, sequenced in a study of blood T cell repertoires in COVID-19. Produced via immunoSEQ multiplex PCR; TCRdb's table is partial and in-frame only. The sample has some 200,000 clones; approximately 78% are singletons. Sequenced input: peripheral blood. The receptors shown here come from a woman aged 70-85 years with COVID-19, enrolled during active disease.

This rearrangement joins TRBV28 to TRBJ1-2, with D possibly TRBD1 on 6 matching bases. The V end lost 6 bases, the J end lost 0 bases, and 8 bases lay between the germline ends. CDR1 MDHEN and CDR2 SYDVKM come from the germline V gene. The CDR3 covers 13 residues. CDR3 protein: CASRQGTNYGYTF. CDR3 bases: TGTGCCAGCAGACAGGGAACTAACTATGGCTACACCTTC.

This chain uses TRBV2 with TRBJ1-2; D unclear. CDR1 is SNHLY and CDR2 is FYNNEI in the germline V gene. V was pared by 3 bases and J by 3 bases, with 14 bases between. This CDR3 spans 15 amino acids. The CDR3 coding sequence is TGTGCCAGCAGTGATGCTACGGTTGGAGACTATGGCTACACCTTC. Encoded protein: CASSDATVGDYGYTF.

The chain couples TRBV18 to TRBJ1-1; a weak D match, TRBD1 (5 bases). The CDR3 runs 14 residues. V shed 1 base and J shed 1 base, with 7 bases lying between them. Germline V gives CDR1 KGHSH, CDR2 LQKENI. Here the CDR3 reads CASSPQGKNTEAFF. In DNA form, the CDR3 reads TGTGCCAGCTCACCACAGGGGAAGAACACTGAAGCTTTCTTT.

The CDR3 reads CASSSGGRNQPQHF. The CDR3 bases are TGTGCCAGCAGTTCCGGGGGGCGGAATCAGCCCCAGCATTTT. V is TRBV5-6 and J is TRBJ1-5, with D possibly matching TRBD1 (6 bases). Germline V gene data show CDR1 as SGHDT and CDR2 as YYEEEE. Trimming removed 5 bases at V and 4 bases at J, with 13 bases between. This CDR3 comprises 14 residues.

The chain couples TRBV7-2 to TRBJ2-7, with a weak D call TRBD1 (5 bases). Germline-derived CDR1 and CDR2 are SGHTA and FQGNSA. Trimming shortened V by 5 bases and J by 2 bases, and 13 bases separated the two germline ends. This CDR3 is 14 amino acids long. CDR3 coding DNA: TGTGCCAGCAGCCCCTACAGGTCCACCTACGAGCAGTACTTC. This translates into CASSPYRSTYEQYF.

The V gene is TRBV5-1, the J gene TRBJ2-1, with 7 bases fitting TRBD1. V trimming: 0 bases; J trimming: 6 bases; junction bases outside the gene matches: 9. The CDR3 is made up of 16 amino acids. Germline V gene sequence: CDR1 SGHRS, CDR2 YFSETQ. The DNA for the CDR3 is TGCGCCAGCAGCTTGGGTTTCGTGACAGGGAGCAATGAGCAGTTCTTC. Its protein is CASSLGFVTGSNEQFF.

The chain couples TRBV9 to TRBJ2-1; 8 nucleotides align to TRBD2. Germline V gene lookup returns CDR1 SGDLS and CDR2 YYNGEE. V lost 4 bases to trimming and J lost 3 bases; unmatched junction nucleotides: 6. This CDR3 is built from 15 residues. DNA of the CDR3: TGTGCCAGCAGCATATCCGGGACTAGCTACAATGAGCAGTTCTTC. Translated: CASSISGTSYNEQFF.

V is TRBV6-5 and J is TRBJ1-1, with D possibly matching TRBD1 (6 bases). Per germline, CDR1 MNHEY and CDR2 SVGAGI. This CDR3 comprises 16 residues. V gave up 2 bases and J gave up 1 base, with 14 bases separating them. The chain's CDR3 is CASSYLRGRGNTEAFF. For the CDR3, the DNA is TGTGCCAGCAGTTACCTGCGGGGGCGCGGGAACACTGAAGCTTTCTTT.

The V and J genes are TRBV6-2 or TRBV6-3 and TRBJ2-6, with D uncertain. The CDR3 totals 15 residues. Deletions cut 1 base from V and 0 bases from J, with 4 bases between. Per the germline V gene, CDR1 is MNHEY and CDR2 is SVGEGT. The CDR3 DNA reads as TGTGCCAGCAGTTACTGGAGCTCTGGGGCCAACGTCCTGACTTTC. Translating it yields CASSYWSSGANVLTF.

The chain uses TRBV2 and TRBJ2-5, with D perhaps TRBD1 (5 bases). The CDR3 runs 14 residues. In germline, CDR1 is SNHLY, CDR2 FYNNEI. V gave up 5 bases and J gave up 1 base, with 11 bases separating them. The CDR3 here is CASSKTGSQETQYF. CDR3 in DNA: TGTGCCAGCAGTAAAACAGGATCCCAAGAGACCCAGTACTTC.

V gene TRBV5-1 combines with J gene TRBJ1-5; possible D gene TRBD1, 6 bases. This CDR3 is 17 amino acids long. The V gene lost 0 bases and the J gene lost 0 bases, with 13 bases spanning the gap. Germline CDR1 and CDR2: SGHRS and YFSETQ. CDR3 nucleotides: TGCGCCAGCAGCTTGGAGCCCCAGGGGTATAGCAATCAGCCCCAGCATTTT. Translation: CASSLEPQGYSNQPQHF.

V gene TRBV27 combines with J gene TRBJ1-4, with D possibly being TRBD1 (5 bases). The germline CDR1 and CDR2 sequences are MNHEY and SMNVEV (reference sequence). Trimming left V 1 base short and J 7 bases short, with 16 bases between. The CDR3 is made up of 16 amino acids. The CDR3 nucleotides read TGTGCCAGCAGTTTATGGGGGGTTCCGGCCCCTGAAAAACTGTTTTTT. This gives the protein CASSLWGVPAPEKLFF.

The gene calls are TRBV2 and TRBJ2-2; D remains unclear. V was pared by 4 bases and J by 4 bases, with 7 bases between. Germline CDR1 is SNHLY and CDR2 is FYNNEI. The CDR3 contains 13 residues. The CDR3 spells CASSVFRTGELFF. CDR3 DNA sequence: TGTGCCAGCAGTGTTTTCCGCACCGGGGAGCTGTTTTTT.

This clone was recorded once. The V gene is TRBV6-1, the J gene TRBJ2-7; a possible D gene is TRBD2 (6 bases). The CDR3 spans 16 residues. The germline CDR1 and CDR2 sequences are MNHNS and SASEGT. V lost 7 bases and J 4 bases, leaving 23 bases between the germline ends. The CDR3 region has the DNA TGTGCCAGCAATGAGATCTCTGGGACTGTAGTTTACGAGCAGTACTTC. It specifies CASNEISGTVVYEQYF.

CDR3 DNA: TGTGCCAGCTCACCAGGGGGACAACTAAATGAGCAGTACTTC. Translating gives CASSPGGQLNEQYF. The genes are TRBV18 and TRBJ2-7, with D tentatively TRBD1 (6 bases). This CDR3 is 14 amino acids long. The V gene lost 2 bases and the J gene lost 7 bases, with 15 bases spanning the gap. Germline CDR1 KGHSH, CDR2 LQKENI.

The V and J genes are TRBV28 and TRBJ1-2; tentative D call: TRBD1 (5 bases). The germline V gene encodes CDR1 MDHEN and CDR2 SYDVKM. V was cut by 5 bases and J by 1 base, with 14 bases left in between. This CDR3 contains 15 residues. The CDR3 spells CASSPPAGLNYGYTF. CDR3 coding DNA: TGTGCCAGCAGTCCACCGGCGGGGCTTAACTATGGCTACACCTTC.

As concerns this clone: In the same sample, other DNA sequences code for this CDR3. V usage is TRBV3-1 (or the pseudogene TRBV3-2) and J usage is TRBJ1-3; D may be TRBD1 (5 bases). Per germline, CDR1 LGHDT and CDR2 YNNKEL (reference sequence). V shed 3 bases and J shed 4 bases, with 10 bases lying between them. This CDR3 has 14 amino acids. CDR3 region: CASSQQGAGNTIYF. The DNA of the CDR3 is TGTGCCAGCAGCCAGCAGGGTGCCGGAAACACCATATATTTT.

The chain joins TRBV2 to TRBJ2-7; 7 bases match TRBD1. Per the germline V gene, CDR1 is SNHLY and CDR2 is FYNNEI. After removal of 8 bases from V and 1 base from J, the junction contained 8 bases not matched to a gene. The length of the CDR3 is 14 residues. CDR3 sequence: CASQHRDRSYEQYF. Written as DNA, the CDR3 is TGTGCCAGCCAACACCGGGACAGATCCTACGAGCAGTACTTC.

This chain links TRBV5-1 with TRBJ2-1, with 12 bases lining up with TRBD1. In germline, CDR1 is SGHRS, CDR2 YFSETQ. V shed 3 bases, J shed 10 bases, and the junction held 11 bases outside the gene matches. The CDR3 length is 16 residues. CDR3 nucleotide sequence: TGCGCCAGCAGCTCAACCGGGACAGGGGGCTTGACGGAGCAGTTCTTC. This gives the protein CASSSTGTGGLTEQFF.

The V and J genes are TRBV5-4 and TRBJ1-1; possibly TRBD1 for D (6 bases). The CDR3 is made up of 15 amino acids. The germline V gene has CDR1 SGHNT and CDR2 YYREEE (reference sequence). V was shortened by 4 bases and J by 5 bases, with 18 bases between the two germline ends. The CDR3 sequence: CASSNLGGGGTEAFF. The CDR3 DNA sequence: TGTGCCAGCAGCAACCTTGGGGGAGGGGGAACTGAAGCTTTCTTT.

V is TRBV29-1 and J is TRBJ2-1; D possibly corresponds to TRBD1 (7 bases). Looked up from germline, CDR1 is SQVTM and CDR2 is ANQGSEA. This CDR3 has 14 residues. Trimming shortened V by 5 bases and J by 2 bases, and 13 bases separated the two germline ends. CDR3 sequence: CSVPGGTTYNEQFF. In DNA form, the CDR3 reads TGCAGCGTTCCAGGGGGGACGACCTACAATGAGCAGTTCTTC.

This rearrangement joins TRBV19 to TRBJ2-5; 9 bases are a match to TRBD2. Germline V gene data show CDR1 as LNHDA and CDR2 as SQIVND (reference sequence). V shed 4 bases and J 5 bases; nucleotides not matched to a gene: 8. CDR3 size: 15 residues. This chain's CDR3 is CASSTAGGPGETQYF. The DNA for the CDR3 is TGTGCCAGTAGTACGGCGGGAGGGCCTGGGGAGACCCAGTACTTC.

The V gene is TRBV19, the J gene TRBJ1-2, with 7 bases that match TRBD1. The CDR3 contains 13 residues. The germline V gene has CDR1 LNHDA and CDR2 SQIVND (reference sequence). The V gene end was trimmed by 2 bases and the J gene end by 6 bases; junction bases not matched to a gene: 3. The CDR3 coding sequence is TGTGCCAGTAGTATATCCGACAGGGATGGCTACACCTTC. Protein sequence: CASSISDRDGYTF.

V usage is TRBV20-1 and J usage is TRBJ2-5; D unclear. V was cut by 6 bases and J by 4 bases, with 9 bases left in between. Germline assignment: CDR1 DFQATT and CDR2 SNEGSKA (reference sequence). This CDR3 is built from 11 residues. The CDR3 region is CSAPLAETQYF. The CDR3 region has the DNA TGCAGTGCCCCCCTGGCAGAGACCCAGTACTTC.

This chain uses TRBV30 with TRBJ1-3; D uncertain. Trimming cost V 2 bases and J 2 bases, with 10 bases left between them. The CDR3 contains 14 residues. Per germline, CDR1 GTSNPN and CDR2 SVGIG (reference sequence). CDR3 bases: TGTGCCTGGAGTAACGCCGGGACTGGAAACACCATATATTTT. Encoded protein: CAWSNAGTGNTIYF.

This chain links TRBV5-1 with TRBJ1-3, with D possibly matching TRBD1 (6 bases). The V gene's germline CDR1 is SGHRS and CDR2 YFSETQ. V was shortened by 3 bases and J by 8 bases, with 15 bases between the two germline ends. The CDR3 has 14 amino acids. CDR3 in DNA: TGCGCCAGCAGCTATACAGGGAGAACGGACACCATATATTTT. Amino acids: CASSYTGRTDTIYF.

The genes are TRBV5-1 and TRBJ2-2; TRBD1 agrees at 7 bases. The junction had 2 bases not matched to a gene; V was cut back by 8 bases and J by 1 base. Germline assignment: CDR1 SGHRS and CDR2 YFSETQ. This CDR3 region has 13 residues. CDR3 coding DNA: TGCGCCAGTAGACAGGGGAACACCGGGGAGCTGTTTTTT. Its protein is CASRQGNTGELFF.

The rearrangement joins TRBV29-1 to TRBJ1-1; D might be TRBD1 (5 bases). This CDR3 is built from 12 residues. CDR1 and CDR2 (germline): SQVTM, ANQGSEA. Trimming shortened V by 2 bases and J by 4 bases, and 8 bases separated the two germline ends. The CDR3 DNA reads as TGCAGCGTTGAACCGGGGGGCACTGAAGCTTTCTTT. It yields the protein CSVEPGGTEAFF.

The CDR3 DNA sequence: TGTGCCAGCAGCTCAAGAGCGGGAGAGCAGTACTTC. It specifies CASSSRAGEQYF. V and J are TRBV7-8 and TRBJ2-7; 7 bases fit TRBD2. The CDR3 length is 12 residues. V lost 4 bases and J lost 7; bases outside the gene matches: 4. Germline CDR1 SGHVS, CDR2 FQNEAQ.

This sequence joins TRBV5-4 and TRBJ2-7; D gene uncertain. This CDR3 has 13 amino acids. Germline V CDR1 and CDR2: SGHNT, YYREEE (reference sequence). Trimming cost V 2 bases and J 7 bases, with 13 bases left between them. The CDR3 spells CASSFGSGREQYF. CDR3 nucleotides: TGTGCCAGCAGCTTCGGGTCCGGAAGGGAGCAGTACTTC.

V and J are TRBV6-1 and TRBJ1-1, with D unclear. The CDR3 length is 14 residues. Germline assignment: CDR1 MNHNS and CDR2 SASEGT. Trimming stripped 3 bases from V and 3 bases from J, with 11 bases between. CDR3 sequence reads: CASSEGGGYTEAFF. The CDR3 coding sequence is TGTGCCAGCAGTGAGGGCGGCGGGTACACTGAAGCTTTCTTT.

Concerning this clone: Other DNA sequences in this specimen translate into the identical CDR3. J is TRBJ1-5 and V is TRBV28; possible D gene TRBD1, 6 bases. V lost 7 bases and J 2 bases, leaving 15 bases between the germline ends. This CDR3 spans 15 amino acids. Germline V CDR1 and CDR2: MDHEN, SYDVKM. CDR3 protein: CASTYRERGNQPQHF. The CDR3 coding sequence is TGTGCCAGCACCTACAGGGAAAGAGGCAATCAGCCCCAGCATTTT.